These 18 T cell receptor beta chains originate from one sample sequenced in a study of T cells after yellow fever vaccination. TCRdb re-called the 5' RACE reads through MiXCR, storing one row per CDR3 protein. The table lists nearly 350,000 distinct CDR3 sequences, around 8.1% of them singletons. The sequences come from PBMCs, collected roughly 47 days after the first yellow fever vaccination. The receptors originated from a man aged 18 to 30 who received the YFV17D yellow fever vaccine.

The rearrangement uses TRBV9 and TRBJ2-1; 14 bases fit TRBD2. The CDR3 extends over 15 amino acids. V trimming: 4 bases; J trimming: 7 bases; junction bases outside the gene matches: 4. Germline assignment: CDR1 SGDLS and CDR2 YYNGEE. The CDR3 protein is CASSPGTSGSNEQFF. CDR3 nucleotides: TGTGCCAGCAGCCCCGGGACTAGCGGGAGTAATGAGCAGTTCTTC.

There are a few counts of this clonotype. This sequence joins TRBV14 and TRBJ2-3; a possible D gene is TRBD2 (6 bases). Trimming took off 4 bases at V and 0 bases at J, with 11 bases between the two ends. CDR1 is SGHDN, CDR2 FVKESK, per germline. This CDR3 has 15 amino acids. DNA for the CDR3: TGTGCCAGCAGCCCGCGACTAGATAGCACAGATACGCAGTATTTT. Translation gives CASSPRLDSTDTQYF.

This chain connects TRBV28 to TRBJ2-1; a weak D match, TRBD2 (5 bases). The CDR3 is 18 amino acids. V lost 3 bases to trimming and J lost 0 bases, with 18 bases between them. Germline-derived CDR1 and CDR2 are MDHEN and SYDVKM. Here the CDR3 DNA reads TGTGCCAGCAGTTTTGAGGGATCTAGCCTAAGCTCCTACAATGAGCAGTTCTTC. Translation: CASSFEGSSLSSYNEQFF.

This clonotype was observed a few times. This rearrangement joins TRBV27 to TRBJ2-5; D unresolved. Trimming pared 5 bases from V and 2 bases from J, leaving 9 bases between. Germline assignment: CDR1 MNHEY and CDR2 SMNVEV (reference sequence). CDR3 size: 13 residues. CDR3: CASSKRTQETQYF. The DNA for the CDR3 is TGTGCCAGCAGTAAACGAACTCAAGAGACCCAGTACTTC.

This clonotype was seen just once. At one boundary the junction diverges from the germline segment, which might be a read error. The CDR3 protein is CSVTGAGGMYDQYF. DNA for the CDR3: TGCAGCGTCACTGGGGCAGGGGGGATGTACGATCAGTACTTC. The V call is TRBV29-1, the J call TRBJ2-7; D is perhaps TRBD1 (7 bases). This CDR3 comprises 14 residues. CDR1 is SQVTM and CDR2 is ANQGSEA in the germline V gene.

This clonotype came up a few times. This chain connects TRBV10-3 to TRBJ2-7; 11 bases align to TRBD2. CDR3 length: 13 residues. V lost 11 bases, J lost 1 base, and 4 bases stayed unmatched. Germline assignment: CDR1 ENHRY and CDR2 SYGVKD. The CDR3 DNA is TGTGCCGTAGCGGGGGGGCCATCCTACGAGCAGTACGTC. Its translation: CAVAGGPSYEQYV.

The J gene is TRBJ2-3, the V gene TRBV5-5; 7 bases are a match to TRBD1. The V and J ends lost 5 bases and 1 base, in that order; junction bases with no gene match: 7. Germline V CDR1 and CDR2: SGHKS, YYEKEE (reference sequence). This CDR3 has 15 residues. The CDR3 region has the DNA TGTGCCAGCAGAGCACAGGGGTCTCGCACAGATACGCAGTATTTT. Residues: CASRAQGSRTDTQYF.

The CDR3 sequence is CASSPGAAYGYTF. The CDR3 nucleotides are TGTGCCAGCAGCCCCGGAGCAGCGTATGGCTACACCTTC. The chain joins TRBV2 to TRBJ1-2; no firm D call. Trimming pared 6 bases from V and 5 bases from J, leaving 13 bases between. Germline V gives CDR1 SNHLY, CDR2 FYNNEI. This CDR3 has 13 amino acids. Based on the CDR3 plus reference TRBV2 and TRBJ1-2, the full variable domain is EPEVTQTPSHQVTQMGQEVILRCVPISNHLYFYWYRQILGQKVEFLVSFYNNEISEKSEIFDDQFSVERPDGSNFTLKIRSTKLEDSAMYFCASSPGAAYGYTFGSGTRLTVV.

In its sample, this clonotype was seen many times. The gene calls are TRBV29-1 and TRBJ2-3, with D hard to call. V lost 1 base, J lost 1 base, and 12 bases lay in between. The CDR3 totals 15 residues. Per the germline V gene, CDR1 is SQVTM and CDR2 is ANQGSEA. The CDR3 nucleotides read TGCAGCGTTGAAGTCCTCATAGGTGGCACAGATACGCAGTATTTT. Its translation: CSVEVLIGGTDTQYF.

The chain uses TRBV12-3 or TRBV12-4 and TRBJ1-6; TRBD1 matches 8 bases. The CDR3 has 17 residues. V was clipped by 5 bases and J by 0 bases; unmatched bases: 6. The CDR3 is CASSGTDRGSYNSPLHF. The DNA for the CDR3 is TGTGCCAGCAGTGGAACTGACAGGGGCTCCTATAATTCACCCCTCCACTTT.

The sample holds many counts of this clonotype. The chain recombines TRBV5-1 with TRBJ2-7; D possibly corresponds to TRBD1 (6 bases). The CDR3 sequence is 13 residues long. The germline V and J ends were trimmed by 8 bases and 3 bases, with 15 bases remaining between them. Per germline, CDR1 SGHRS and CDR2 YFSETQ. CDR3 region: CASAMDRSYEQYF. The DNA for the CDR3 is TGCGCCAGTGCTATGGACAGAAGCTACGAGCAGTACTTC.

This clonotype was picked up many times. The rearrangement uses TRBV7-6 and TRBJ1-4; no clear D. The V and J ends lost 3 bases and 5 bases respectively, with 7 bases between them. The CDR3 consists of 13 residues. Germline values: CDR1 SGHVS, CDR2 FNYEAQ. CDR3 region: CASSFDGNEKLFF. The CDR3 DNA follows: TGTGCCAGCAGCTTTGACGGCAATGAAAAACTGTTTTTT.

A few counts support this clonotype. The chain combines TRBV27 with TRBJ1-2, with D uncertain. Trimming took off 6 bases at V and 2 bases at J, with 16 bases between the two ends. In germline, CDR1 is MNHEY, CDR2 SMNVEV (reference sequence). The CDR3 extends over 15 amino acids. The CDR3 nucleotides are TGTGCCAGCAGCCTTAGGGTGCATGGGAACTATGGCTACACCTTC. Translating it yields CASSLRVHGNYGYTF.

This clonotype has just a few counts. The chain joins TRBV5-4 to TRBJ1-6; no reliable D call. The germline V gene has CDR1 SGHNT and CDR2 YYREEE (reference sequence). The V gene lost 3 bases and the J gene lost 9 bases, with 19 bases spanning the gap. The CDR3 has 16 residues. The CDR3, as DNA: TGTGCCAGCAGCTCGCTTAGCAGTGGCTGGGCTTCACCCCTCCACTTT. Protein sequence: CASSSLSSGWASPLHF. Full variable domain (outside the CDR3, taken from reference TRBV5-4 and TRBJ1-6): ETGVTQSPTHLIKTRGQQVTLRCSSQSGHNTVSWYQQALGQGPQFIFQYYREEENGRGNFPPRFSGLQFPNYSSELNVNALELDDSALYLCASSSLSSGWASPLHFGNGTRLTVT.

V usage is TRBV30 and J usage is TRBJ1-2, with TRBD1 as a possible D gene (5 bases). The germline V gene encodes CDR1 GTSNPN and CDR2 SVGIG (reference sequence). Trimming removed 4 bases from V and 8 bases from J, with 17 bases in between. The CDR3 totals 13 residues. The CDR3 nucleotides read TGTGCCTGGACTCAGGACACCTTAGGGGGCTACACCTTC. Residues: CAWTQDTLGGYTF. Full variable domain (missing parts from reference TRBV30 and TRBJ1-2): SQTIHQWPATLVQPVGSPLSLECTVEGTSNPNLYWYRQAAGRGLQLLFYSVGIGQISSEVPQNLSASRPQDRQFILSSKKLLLSDSGFYLCAWTQDTLGGYTFGSGTRLTVV.

The chain uses TRBV7-2 and TRBJ1-5; D gene uncertain. This CDR3 region has 15 residues. V lost 5 bases, J lost 2 bases, and 13 bases lay in between. CDR1 is SGHTA and CDR2 is FQGNSA in the germline V gene. The CDR3 is CASSGRPGGNQPQHF. CDR3 nucleotide sequence: TGTGCCAGCAGCGGCCGCCCGGGAGGCAATCAGCCCCAGCATTTT.

This clonotype appeared a few times. The rearrangement uses TRBV6-5 and TRBJ1-1; no definite D call. The V and J ends lost 4 bases and 4 bases respectively, with 13 bases between them. The CDR3 consists of 14 residues. The germline CDR1 and CDR2 sequences are MNHEY and SVGAGI. CDR3 region: CASSSWTIATEAFF. DNA for the CDR3: TGTGCCAGCAGTTCCTGGACCATAGCCACTGAAGCTTTCTTT.

This clonotype was observed a handful of times. The J gene is TRBJ1-4, the V gene TRBV5-1; 7 nucleotides agree with TRBD1. Germline trimming cut 3 bases from V and 0 bases from J; bases unmatched to any gene: 5. Germline V gives CDR1 SGHRS, CDR2 YFSETQ. This CDR3 comprises 16 residues. The CDR3 loop is CASSYGQVATNEKLFF. CDR3 bases: TGCGCCAGCAGCTACGGACAGGTTGCAACTAATGAAAAACTGTTTTTT.